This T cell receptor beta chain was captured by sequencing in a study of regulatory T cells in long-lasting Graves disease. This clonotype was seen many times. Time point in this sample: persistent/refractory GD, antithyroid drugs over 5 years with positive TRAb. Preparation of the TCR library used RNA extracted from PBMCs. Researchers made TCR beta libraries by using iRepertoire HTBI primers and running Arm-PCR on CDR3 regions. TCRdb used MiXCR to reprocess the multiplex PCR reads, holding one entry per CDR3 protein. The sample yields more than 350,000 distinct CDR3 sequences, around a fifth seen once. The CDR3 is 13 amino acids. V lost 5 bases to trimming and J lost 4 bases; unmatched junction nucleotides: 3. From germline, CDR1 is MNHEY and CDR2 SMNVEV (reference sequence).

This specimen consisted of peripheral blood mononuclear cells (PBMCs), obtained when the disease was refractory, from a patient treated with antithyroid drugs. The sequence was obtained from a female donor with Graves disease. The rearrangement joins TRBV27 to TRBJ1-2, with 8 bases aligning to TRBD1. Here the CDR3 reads CASSQDRAYGYTF. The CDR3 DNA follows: TGTGCCAGCAGTCAGGACAGGGCCTATGGCTACACCTTC.